This paragraph covers one T cell receptor (beta chain) sequence. Germline-derived CDR1 and CDR2 are SGHDN and FVKESK. The CDR3 covers 16 residues. V was shortened by 0 bases and J by 8 bases, with 17 bases between the two germline ends. This specimen belongs to a study of T cell responses to AZD1222 COVID-19 vaccine. Libraries were prepared by immunoSEQ multiplex PCR; TCRdb keeps only in-frame clonotypes and omits some of them. The repertoire holds roughly 91,000 clones, with more than 75% as singletons. The material sequenced was peripheral blood, taken on day 0 of AZD1222 vaccination. The gene calls are TRBV14 and TRBJ2-1, with D maybe TRBD1 (6 bases). The source is an adult in good health. The DNA of the CDR3 is TGTGCCAGCAGCCAAGATAAGGGGGTTTTGGGTCATGAGCAGTTCTTC. Amino acids: CASSQDKGVLGHEQFF.